This TCR beta chain was observed in a study of tumor and adjacent non-tumor tissue in lung cancer. Study in general: Patients comprised about a dozen adenocarcinoma, a couple of squamous cell carcinoma and 1 small cell lung cancer. Stage I to III disease affected ten to eleven men and roughly 5 women aged about 31 to 80. Study-wide points: In normal lung, the top 100 clones were significantly more dominant than in tumor.

This clonotype was counted many times. Its cognate antigen is unknown. CDR3 length: 16 residues. Deletions cut 5 bases from V and 1 base from J, with 18 bases between. No cell sorting was done before RNA was extracted from the tissue. The library came from three nested PCR rounds adapted from ARM-PCR protocols. MiXCR was run by TCRdb on the multiplex PCR reads, yielding one entry per CDR3 protein. In the table there are roughly 65,000 distinct CDR3 sequences, about 60% of which are singletons. Sequenced input: lung tumor tissue. The sequence was collected from a man over 45 with non-small cell lung cancer. The rearrangement links TRBV12-3 or TRBV12-4 to TRBJ2-7, with a weak D call TRBD2 (6 bases). The CDR3 loop reads CASSPQGLLNSYEQYF. As DNA, the CDR3 is TGTGCCAGCAGTCCCCAGGGACTGCTTAATTCCTACGAGCAGTACTTC.